Shown below are 9 T cell receptor beta chains from a single sample sequenced in a study of blood T cell repertoires in COVID-19. Measured with immunoSEQ multiplex PCR; TCRdb has only the in-frame clones, and not every one. The data hold roughly 180,000 clones, with about 88% observed a single time. Specimen: peripheral blood. All receptors derive from a woman in her forties or fifties with COVID-19, enrolled during active disease.

Of note for this clone: The sample holds other DNA sequences that translate to the same CDR3. The chain combines TRBV18 with TRBJ2-3, with 8 positions matching TRBD2. Looked up from germline, CDR1 is KGHSH and CDR2 is LQKENI. Unmatched junction bases numbered 3, after V lost 0 bases and J lost 1 base. CDR3 length: 16 amino acids. CDR3 loop: CASSPPTGGGTDTQYF. Here the CDR3 DNA reads TGTGCCAGCTCACCACCGACGGGGGGGGGCACAGATACGCAGTATTTT.

The V and J genes are TRBV7-2 and TRBJ2-1, with TRBD2 identical over 10 bases. Germline lookup yields CDR1 SGHTA and CDR2 FQGNSA. This CDR3 region has 14 residues. CDR3 loop: CASEGSGGLDEQFF. CDR3 DNA: TGTGCTTCCGAGGGTAGCGGGGGGCTGGATGAGCAGTTCTTC.

This chain links TRBV5-1 with TRBJ1-1; a possible D gene is TRBD1 (5 bases). This CDR3 has 13 residues. The V end lost 4 bases, the J end lost 1 base, and 8 bases lay between the germline ends. The V gene's germline CDR1 is SGHRS and CDR2 YFSETQ. CDR3 protein: CASSTQGNTEAFF. CDR3 bases: TGCGCCAGCAGCACCCAGGGGAACACTGAAGCTTTCTTT.

The chain is built from TRBV6-5 and TRBJ1-2; 9 bases match TRBD1. The CDR3 covers 15 residues. CDR1 is MNHEY, CDR2 SVGAGI, per germline. V shed 10 bases and J 2 bases; nucleotides not matched to a gene: 11. The CDR3 nucleotides read TGTGCCACTCAGACAGGGGGTAGTGGAAACTATGGCTACACCTTC. Its translation: CATQTGGSGNYGYTF.

V gene TRBV2 combines with J gene TRBJ1-5, with a weak D call TRBD1 (5 bases). The V end was cut by 6 bases, the J end by 5 bases, with 20 bases between. Germline lookup yields CDR1 SNHLY and CDR2 FYNNEI. This CDR3 spans 16 amino acids. This CDR3 is CASRGLGHSVDQPQHF. CDR3 coding DNA: TGTGCCAGCAGGGGGCTTGGACACAGCGTCGATCAGCCCCAGCATTTT.

The rearrangement joins TRBV5-1 to TRBJ2-1; D gene uncertain. Trimming shortened V by 0 bases and J by 0 bases, and 10 bases separated the two germline ends. Per germline, CDR1 SGHRS and CDR2 YFSETQ. The CDR3 runs 16 residues. The CDR3 DNA reads TGCGCCAGCAGCTTGGCTGGGCAGATCTCCTACAATGAGCAGTTCTTC. This sequence encodes CASSLAGQISYNEQFF.

The V call is TRBV6-6, the J call TRBJ1-2, with TRBD1 matching 8 bases. The germline CDR1 and CDR2 sequences are MNHNY and SVGAGI (reference sequence). J was trimmed by 8 bases and V by 8 bases; bases with no gene match: 10. The CDR3 runs to 13 residues. Here the CDR3 reads CASGGRQGRGYTF. CDR3 sequence (DNA): TGTGCCAGCGGGGGACGACAGGGGCGCGGCTACACCTTC.

The chain employs TRBV10-1 and TRBJ2-2; 7 bases are shared with TRBD1. J lost 1 base, V lost 8 bases, and 4 bases had no gene match. The germline V gene has CDR1 WNHNN and CDR2 SYGVQD (reference sequence). This CDR3 comprises 14 residues. CDR3 region: CASPGTENTGELFF. The CDR3 DNA follows: TGCGCCAGCCCCGGGACAGAGAACACCGGGGAGCTGTTTTTT.

The rearrangement joins TRBV7-2 to TRBJ2-3; D is possibly TRBD2 (6 bases). Trimming stripped 6 bases from V and 5 bases from J, with 15 bases between. The length of the CDR3 is 14 residues. Germline CDR1 and CDR2: SGHTA and FQGNSA. Here the CDR3 reads CASSPVERVDTQYF. CDR3 nucleotides: TGTGCCAGCAGTCCGGTGGAGCGGGTAGATACGCAGTATTTT.